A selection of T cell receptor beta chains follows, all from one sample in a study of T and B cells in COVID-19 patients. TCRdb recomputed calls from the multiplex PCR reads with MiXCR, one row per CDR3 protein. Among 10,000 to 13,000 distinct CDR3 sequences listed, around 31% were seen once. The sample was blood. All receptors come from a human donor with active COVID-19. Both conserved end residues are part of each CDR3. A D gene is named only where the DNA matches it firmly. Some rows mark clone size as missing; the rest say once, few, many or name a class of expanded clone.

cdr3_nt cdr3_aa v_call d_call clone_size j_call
TGTGCCAGCAGGGGGGGCGGGGTAGGCACAGATACGCAGTATTTT CASRGGGVGTDTQYF TRBV6-1 - - TRBJ2-3
TGTGCCAGCAGTTTGCGGCAGCCCCAGCATTTT CASSLRQPQHF TRBV12-3/TRBV12-4 - - TRBJ1-5
TGTGCCTGGAGTGTACAGCTAGGGTCAAATGAAAAACTGTTTTTT CAWSVQLGSNEKLFF TRBV30 - medium-sized TRBJ1-4
TGTGCCAGCTCACCCACCGCAAGCGGTGAAGCTTTCTTT CASSPTASGEAFF TRBV18 - - TRBJ1-1
TGTGCCAGCAGTGACAAGGTGGAGGAGGAGCAGTTCTTC CASSDKVEEEQFF TRBV6-4 - few TRBJ2-1
TGTGCCAGTAGTCCGTCGCATCAGGATACGCAGTATTTT CASSPSHQDTQYF TRBV19 - medium-sized TRBJ2-3
TGCAGTGCTAGTATTTTGGGCCGCACCTCCTACGAGCAGTACTTC CSASILGRTSYEQYF TRBV20-1 - once TRBJ2-7
TGTGCCAGCTCACCTCGGAGGGGTGAAGCTTTCTTT CASSPRRGEAFF TRBV18 - - TRBJ1-1
TGTGCCAGCAGCTTAAGAACGGCGGGGGGGGCTGCTGGAAACACCATATATTTT CASSLRTAGGAAGNTIYF TRBV7-6 - - TRBJ1-3
TGTGCCAGTAGTATCCTCGGGGATGGAAGCTATGGCTACACCTTC CASSILGDGSYGYTF TRBV19 - medium-sized TRBJ1-2
TGTGCCAGCAGCTTAGGGACAGGGGATCAGCCCCAGCATTTT CASSLGTGDQPQHF TRBV7-2 TRBD1 - TRBJ1-5
TGTGCCAGCAGCCCCGACAGGGTCAACACAGATACGCAGTATTTT CASSPDRVNTDTQYF TRBV6-5 TRBD1 - TRBJ2-3
TGTGCCAGCAGTTTTGAGACAGGATTTAATTCACCCCTCCACTTT CASSFETGFNSPLHF TRBV27 - few TRBJ1-6
TGTGCCAGCTCACGACGGACTAGCGATTACAATGAGCAGTTCTTC CASSRRTSDYNEQFF TRBV18 TRBD2 medium-sized TRBJ2-1
TGTGCCAGCAGCCAACGGGCGGTGCAGGGGGGAGAGACCCAGTACTTC CASSQRAVQGGETQYF TRBV11-1 - - TRBJ2-5
TGTGCCAGTAGTTTGAGCGGGTTTTCTGGAAACACCATATATTTT CASSLSGFSGNTIYF TRBV19 - - TRBJ1-3
TGTGCCAGCAGCTTCCTACTTGGGATGGGGGCCAACGTCCTGACTTTC CASSFLLGMGANVLTF TRBV13 - medium-sized TRBJ2-6
TGCAGTGCTTCGTCGACTAGCGGGGGATCCTACGAGCAGTACTTC CSASSTSGGSYEQYF TRBV20-1 TRBD2 few TRBJ2-7
TGTGCCAGCAGTTACTCCCGGACAGGGGGACATCACAATCAGCCCCAGCATTTT CASSYSRTGGHHNQPQHF TRBV6-2/TRBV6-3 TRBD1 few TRBJ1-5
TGTGCCAGCAGTTTAGCACAGAAGCAATACGAGCAGTACTTC CASSLAQKQYEQYF TRBV27 - medium-sized TRBJ2-7
TGTGCCAGCAGGGTCGACAGGCTACTCAACTCTTCACCCCTCCACTTT CASRVDRLLNSSPLHF TRBV6-5 - medium-sized TRBJ1-6
TGTGCCATCAGTGAGTCTTTATCTGGGGCCAACGTCCTGACTTTC CAISESLSGANVLTF TRBV10-3 - few TRBJ2-6
TGTGCCAGCAGGCAGGGGAACCAGCCCCAGCATTTT CASRQGNQPQHF TRBV6-5 - few TRBJ1-5
TGTGCCAGCAGTTATGGAGGGGACACCGGGGAGCTGTTTTTT CASSYGGDTGELFF TRBV6-5 - - TRBJ2-2
TGTGCCAGCTCACCACCCGGCAGGGGGCTTGGAAACACCATATATTTT CASSPPGRGLGNTIYF TRBV18 TRBD1 few TRBJ1-3
TGTGCCAGCAGTTACGCGCAGGGGAACTATGGCTACACCTTC CASSYAQGNYGYTF TRBV6-2/TRBV6-3 - few TRBJ1-2
TGCAGCGTCGAGGGGGTCGGGTACGAGCAGTACTTC CSVEGVGYEQYF TRBV29-1 - medium-sized TRBJ2-7
TGCAGCGTTGGGGTAGGCACAGATACGCAGTATTTT CSVGVGTDTQYF TRBV29-1 - large TRBJ2-3
TGTGCCAGCAGCTCCAGAATCCACTACGAGCAGTACTTC CASSSRIHYEQYF TRBV7-2 - few TRBJ2-7
TGTGCCAGCTCCCCCCAGGACAGTAGCAATCAGCCCCAGCATTTT CASSPQDSSNQPQHF TRBV7-3 - - TRBJ1-5
TGTGCCAGCAAAGGCCGCCGCGAGAACACCGGGGAGCTGTTTTTT CASKGRRENTGELFF TRBV13 - medium-sized TRBJ2-2
TGTGCCACCAGGCCAGGGGGAATCCTTGGAAACACCATATATTTT CATRPGGILGNTIYF TRBV15 TRBD1 medium-sized TRBJ1-3
TGTGCCAGCAGTCTCAGCCTAGCAGGGCAGCATTTT CASSLSLAGQHF TRBV28 - - TRBJ1-5
TGTGCCAGCAGTGGGACGGTTAATTCACCCCTCCACTTT CASSGTVNSPLHF TRBV12-3/TRBV12-4 - few TRBJ1-6
TGTGCCAGCAGCCCCATCTGGACAGGGAGGACCGGGGAGCTGTTTTTT CASSPIWTGRTGELFF TRBV7-3 TRBD1 few TRBJ2-2
TGCAGCGTTGCACAATTAACAGGGGAATTCGGCTATGGCTACACCTTC CSVAQLTGEFGYGYTF TRBV29-1 TRBD1 - TRBJ1-2
TGTGCCAGCAGCTTAACCTTCTCCCGCGGGGGGGATAAAAACATTCAGTACTTC CASSLTFSRGGDKNIQYF TRBV6-5 TRBD2 - TRBJ2-4
TGTGCCAGCAGTTACACGGGGCTAGGAGGCTACACCTTC CASSYTGLGGYTF TRBV6-5 - - TRBJ1-2
TGTGCCAGCTCACCACGGGACAGGCGGGATACGCAGTATTTT CASSPRDRRDTQYF TRBV18 TRBD1 medium-sized TRBJ2-3
TGTGCCAGTGGGCGGAGGACTACTGTCACCGGGGAGCTGTTTTTT CASGRRTTVTGELFF TRBV18 - medium-sized TRBJ2-2
TGTGCCAGCTTACGGACCTTTAATGAAAAACTGTTTTTT CASLRTFNEKLFF TRBV18 - - TRBJ1-4
TGTGCCAGCGGTGGGGGAAATAACTATGGCTACACCTTC CASGGGNNYGYTF TRBV6-2/TRBV6-3 - few TRBJ1-2
TGTGCCAGCAGTGCGGACAGGGGGTTCAATCAGCCCCAGCATTTT CASSADRGFNQPQHF TRBV6-5 TRBD1 few TRBJ1-5
TGTGCCAGTAGTATATCCGGGACAGGGCGGCAAGAGACCCAGTACTTC CASSISGTGRQETQYF TRBV19 TRBD1 medium-sized TRBJ2-5
TGTGCCAGTAGTGACCCCGGACGTCGGTCGGACACCGGGGAGCTGTTTTTT CASSDPGRRSDTGELFF TRBV19 - - TRBJ2-2
TGTGCCAGCTCACCACCGGGGGGACTAGCTGCGGCTACAGATACGCAGTATTTT CASSPPGGLAAATDTQYF TRBV18 TRBD2 few TRBJ2-3
TGCAGCGCAAACCGCGGGGACAACTATGGCTACACCTTC CSANRGDNYGYTF TRBV29-1 - large TRBJ1-2
TGTGCCAGCAGTTACTCGACAGGGCCCCAGCATTTT CASSYSTGPQHF TRBV6-5 - few TRBJ1-5
TGTGCCAGTAGTGGGACCGGGACTTCCTACGAGCAGTACTTC CASSGTGTSYEQYF TRBV19 - - TRBJ2-7
TGTGCCAGCAGTGAGGGCCCGGATGTACCCCTCCACTTT CASSEGPDVPLHF TRBV6-5 - medium-sized TRBJ1-6
TGTGCCAGCAGCAGCAGACAGGGTCGATCCGGGGAGCTGTTTTTT CASSSRQGRSGELFF TRBV5-4 TRBD1 - TRBJ2-2
TGTGCCAGCAGTTATACCGGGGCGGGGGGTGGCTACACCTTC CASSYTGAGGGYTF TRBV6-5 - few TRBJ1-2
TGTGCCAGCAGCTCTCCCAGCGGGGTGAACACCGGGGGCACACGGGGGGCCAACGTCCTGACTTTC CASSSPSGVNTGGTRGANVLTF TRBV5-6 - - TRBJ2-6
TGTGCCAGCAGAGAAAGGGATGGCTACACCTTC CASRERDGYTF TRBV7-9 - - TRBJ1-2
TGCAGTGCTAGAGATCGCAGGGCCGGTAATGAAAAACTGTTTTTT CSARDRRAGNEKLFF TRBV20-1 - - TRBJ1-4
TGTGCCAGCAGCCCCCCGACTCCAGGGGATTACAATGAGCAGTTCTTC CASSPPTPGDYNEQFF TRBV13 - medium-sized TRBJ2-1
TGCGCCAGCAGCCACATACAGGGGAGCCACCAGCCCCAGCATTTT CASSHIQGSHQPQHF TRBV4-1 TRBD1 once TRBJ1-5